This entry describes one TCR beta chain. The data originate from a study of blood T cell repertoires in COVID-19. Study summary: The origin of the acute and convalescent COVID-19 samples was the United States, Italy and Spain. Sources were T cells, B-cell-depleted T cells, or PBMCs; the material itself was cDNA or gDNA.

Original analysis: By means of reference gene primer amplification, nucleated cell counts were estimated. Some clones are missing from TCRdb's copy, which holds only in-frame ones; the method was immunoSEQ multiplex PCR. Clonal size and the V and J genes are those of that table, whereas D and trimming came from the DNA. The sample consists of around 320,000 clones, around 87% of them appearing once. This CDR3 contains 14 residues. CDR1 and CDR2 from the germline V gene are SGHAT and FQNNGV. Trimming removed 1 base from V and 4 bases from J, with 5 bases in between. This clonotype was obtained from a man aged 18 to 29 with active or convalescent COVID-19. Material: peripheral blood. This chain uses TRBV11-2 with TRBJ2-6; D remains ambiguous. CDR3 sequence: CASSLVAGANVLTF. DNA for the CDR3: TGTGCCAGCAGCTTAGTAGCCGGGGCCAACGTCCTGACTTTC.